This TCR beta chain appears in the sequencing data of a study of blood T cell repertoires in COVID-19 (dated by TCRdb to 2020 to 2022). Looking at the study overall: Samples covering the acute and convalescent phases of COVID-19 were provided by collaborators in the United States, Italy and Spain. The repertoires were released in a freely available public database meant as a resource for research on the immune response to SARS-CoV-2. Samples were obtained from the ongoing ImmuneRACE study (first 160 participants) and from approximately 1,200 subjects provided by 6 global collaborators. Subjects who had been exposed to COVID-19, were actively infected with it, or had recovered from it provided the deeply sampled blood TCRbeta repertoires that made up the dataset. The prospective study material was composed of cDNA or gDNA derived from T cells, B-cell-depleted T cells, or PBMCs. A de-identified subject ID, COVID-19 status, age in years and sex were almost always included in the sample metadata. Where available, HLA class I and class II types were taken from metadata supplied by the sample provider and were not determined by assay-based typing. General conclusions and limits of the study: Clinical and demographic metadata were provided uncurated, with the amount varying by source and participant.

The collaborating institutions used their own protocols to collect whole blood in K2EDTA tubes. For TCRbeta analysis, collaborator samples were shipped as frozen whole blood, as isolated PBMCs, or as DNA extracted from either sample type. V loses 5 bases, J loses 0 bases, and the germline ends lie 11 bases apart. CDR1 and CDR2, per the germline V gene, are SGHTA and FQGTGA. From cysteine to phenylalanine, the CDR3 is 15 amino acids long. The entry retains the CDR3 DNA only, 45 bases that are in frame from base 1. The immunoSEQ Assay, a bias-controlled multiplex PCR, was used to amplify TCRbeta CDR3 regions from genomic DNA. The authors' pipeline ran thus. The number of nucleated cells in each sample was estimated from the amplification of reference gene primers within the assay. To quantify the absolute abundance of each unique TCRbeta CDR3 rearrangement, sequence reads were collapsed and filtered. For each sample, productive Simpson clonality was calculated as the square root of Simpson's diversity index across productive rearrangements. Held by TCRdb, this immuneACCESS table contains in-frame sequences only and omits some clones. Under half of the omission traces to an unresolved V gene where checked; the cause of the rest is unknown. The DNA was the basis for D and trimming; V, J and clone size are from that table. Recorded for this sample are 350,000 to 400,000 clones; around 87% of them occurred a single time. The ten largest clones take up around 6.3% of the sample.

Points on this clone: The antigen it recognizes is unknown. Base quality data are lacking; no much larger clone is found one base away.

Sequenced sample: peripheral blood. The rearranged chain carries TRBV7-3 and TRBJ2-1; perhaps TRBD2 is the D gene, with 6 bases matching. This TCR derives from a young man with active or convalescent COVID-19. Read as DNA, the sequence is TGTGCCAGCAGCCCGGGACTCCTCTCCTACAATGAGCAGTTCTTC. This gives the protein CASSPGLLSYNEQFF.